This TCR beta chain is drawn from a study of cytomegalovirus exposure and HLA in healthy donors. Study-wide results and caveats: As confirmed in vitro, a few CMV-associated chains were specific for CMV antigens.

Using immunoSEQ multiplex PCR, the repertoire was profiled, and TCRdb retains in-frame clones only, with some absent. Among 120,000 or so clones listed, 80% to 90% were seen once. This clone was seen a single time. What it binds is unknown. CDR3 length: 15 residues. V lost 6 bases and J lost 1, with 15 bases in between. Germline CDR1 reads WSHSY; CDR2 reads SAAADI. J is TRBJ1-1 and V is TRBV10-2; maybe TRBD1 (5 bases). Sequencing was carried out using PBMCs. This TCR came from a woman between 18 and 29 years old in good health and CMV-seronegative. In DNA form, the CDR3 reads TGCGCCAGCAGGGCCGTCTGGGGGGGGAACACTGAAGCTTTCTTT. Amino acids: CASRAVWGGNTEAFF.